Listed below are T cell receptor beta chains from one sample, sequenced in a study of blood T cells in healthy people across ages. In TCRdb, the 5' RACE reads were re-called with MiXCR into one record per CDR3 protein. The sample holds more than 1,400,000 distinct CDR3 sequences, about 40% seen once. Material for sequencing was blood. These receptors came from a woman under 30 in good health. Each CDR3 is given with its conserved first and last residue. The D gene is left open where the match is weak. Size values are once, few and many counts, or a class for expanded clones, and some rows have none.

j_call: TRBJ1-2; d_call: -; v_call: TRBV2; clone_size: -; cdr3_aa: CASSEASGYTF; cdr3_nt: TGTGCCAGCAGTGAGGCCAGTGGCTACACCTTC
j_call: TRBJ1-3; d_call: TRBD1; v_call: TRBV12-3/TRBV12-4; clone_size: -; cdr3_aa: CASSTGGRSGNTIYF; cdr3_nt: TGTGCCAGCTCCACAGGGGGCAGGTCTGGAAACACCATATATTTT
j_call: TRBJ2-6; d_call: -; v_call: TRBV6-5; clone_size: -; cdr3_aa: CASSNWGGSGANVPTF; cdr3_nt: TGTGCCAGCAGTAATTGGGGGGGCTCTGGGGCCAACGTCCCGACTTTC
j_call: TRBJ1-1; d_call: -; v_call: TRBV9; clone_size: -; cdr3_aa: CASSATRDTEAFF; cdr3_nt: TGTGCCAGCAGCGCCACAAGGGACACTGAAGCTTTCTTT
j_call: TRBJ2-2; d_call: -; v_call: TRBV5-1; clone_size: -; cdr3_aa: CASSLAGAAITGELFF; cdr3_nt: TGCGCCAGCAGCTTGGCCGGGGCGGCCATTACCGGGGAGCTGTTTTTT
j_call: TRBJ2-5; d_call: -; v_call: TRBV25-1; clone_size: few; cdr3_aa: CASSELGAGKETQYF; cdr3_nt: TGTGCCAGCAGTGAATTGGGGGCGGGAAAAGAGACCCAGTACTTC
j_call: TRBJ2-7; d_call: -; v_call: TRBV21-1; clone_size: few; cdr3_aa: CASSKAQEGRIYEQYF; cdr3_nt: TGTGCCAGCAGCAAAGCGCAGGAGGGGCGCATCTACGAGCAGTACTTC
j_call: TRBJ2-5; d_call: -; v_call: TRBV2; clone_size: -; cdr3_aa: CASSKPGSQETQYF; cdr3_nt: TGTGCCAGCAGCAAGCCTGGCTCCCAAGAGACCCAGTACTTC
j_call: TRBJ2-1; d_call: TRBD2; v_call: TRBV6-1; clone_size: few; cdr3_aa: CASRLSGMGNNEQFF; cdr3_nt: TGTGCCAGCAGGCTTAGCGGGATGGGGAACAATGAGCAGTTCTTC
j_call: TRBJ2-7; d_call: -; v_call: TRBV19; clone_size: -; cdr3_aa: CASSITSTSYEQYF; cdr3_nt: TGTGCCAGTAGTATAACCTCGACTAGTTACGAGCAGTACTTC
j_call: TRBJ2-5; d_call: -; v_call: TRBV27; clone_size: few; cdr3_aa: CASSLQGPRTQYF; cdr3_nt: TGTGCCAGCAGTTTACAGGGCCCAAGGACCCAGTACTTC
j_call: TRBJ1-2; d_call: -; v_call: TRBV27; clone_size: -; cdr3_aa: CASSLTRAHLYGYTF; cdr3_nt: TGTGCCAGCAGTTTAACCAGGGCTCACCTGTATGGCTACACCTTC
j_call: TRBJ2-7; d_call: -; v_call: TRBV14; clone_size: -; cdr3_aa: CASSQGGTGASSYEQYF; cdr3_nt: TGTGCCAGCAGCCAAGGCGGCACAGGCGCGAGCTCCTACGAGCAGTACTTC
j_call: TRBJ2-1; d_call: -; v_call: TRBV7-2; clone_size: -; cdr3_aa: CASRRLAIYNEQFF; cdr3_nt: TGTGCCAGCAGACGGCTAGCGATCTACAATGAGCAGTTCTTC
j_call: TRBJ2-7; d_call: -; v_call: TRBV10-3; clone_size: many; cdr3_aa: CAISDLNEQYF; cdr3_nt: TGTGCCATCAGTGATCTGAACGAGCAGTACTTC
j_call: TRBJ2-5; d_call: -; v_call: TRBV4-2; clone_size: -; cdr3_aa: CASSQEGVETQYF; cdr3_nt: TGTGCCAGCAGCCAAGAAGGGGTGGAGACCCAGTACTTC
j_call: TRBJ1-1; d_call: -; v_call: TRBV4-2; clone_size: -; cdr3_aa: CASSQGGSRVAFF; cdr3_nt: TGTGCCAGCAGCCAAGGAGGTTCGAGGGTAGCTTTCTTT
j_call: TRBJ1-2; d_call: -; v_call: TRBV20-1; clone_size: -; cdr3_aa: CSARPVDRQPGYTF; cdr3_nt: TGCAGTGCTAGACCCGTCGACAGGCAGCCTGGCTACACCTTC
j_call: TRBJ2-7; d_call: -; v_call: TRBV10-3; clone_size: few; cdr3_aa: CAITGDRSYEQYF; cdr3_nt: TGTGCCATCACTGGCGACAGGAGCTACGAGCAGTACTTC
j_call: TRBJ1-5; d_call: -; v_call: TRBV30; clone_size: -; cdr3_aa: CAWSGDSSNQPQHF; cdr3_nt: TGTGCCTGGAGTGGGGATAGTTCAAATCAGCCCCAGCATTTT
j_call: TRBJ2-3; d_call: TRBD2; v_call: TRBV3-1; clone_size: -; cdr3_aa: CASSPIAGGLDTQYF; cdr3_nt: TGTGCCAGCAGCCCAATAGCGGGGGGTTTAGATACGCAGTATTTT
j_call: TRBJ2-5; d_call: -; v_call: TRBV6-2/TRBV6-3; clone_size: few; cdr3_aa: CASSYRRGLGETQYF; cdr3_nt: TGTGCCAGCAGTTACCGGAGGGGGCTGGGGGAGACCCAGTACTTC
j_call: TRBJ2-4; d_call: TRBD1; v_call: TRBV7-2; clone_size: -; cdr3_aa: CASSLVGGEENIQYF; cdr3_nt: TGTGCCAGCAGCTTAGTAGGGGGCGAAGAAAACATTCAGTACTTC
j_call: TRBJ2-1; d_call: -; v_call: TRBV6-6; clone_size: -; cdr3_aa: CASSGPHEQFF; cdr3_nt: TGTGCCAGCAGCGGACCCCATGAGCAGTTCTTC
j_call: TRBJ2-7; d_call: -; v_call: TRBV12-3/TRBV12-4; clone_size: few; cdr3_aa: CASSLEGTTDEQYF; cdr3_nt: TGTGCCAGCAGTTTAGAGGGGACGACCGACGAGCAGTACTTC
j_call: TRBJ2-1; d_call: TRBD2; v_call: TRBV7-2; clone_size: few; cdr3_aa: CASSGQGLAGEVLNKYEQFF; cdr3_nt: TGTGCCAGCAGCGGCCAGGGACTAGCGGGAGAAGTCCTCAATAAGTATGAGCAGTTCTTC
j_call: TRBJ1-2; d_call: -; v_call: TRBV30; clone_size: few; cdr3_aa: CAWSVISGEGYTF; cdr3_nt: TGTGCCTGGAGTGTAATTTCAGGGGAAGGCTACACCTTC
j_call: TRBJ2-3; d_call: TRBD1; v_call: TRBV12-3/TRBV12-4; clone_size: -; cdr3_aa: CASSLDPIPGQGSTDTQYF; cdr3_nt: TGTGCCAGCAGTTTAGACCCTATCCCGGGACAGGGGAGCACAGATACGCAGTATTTT